This T cell receptor beta chain is drawn from a study of T cell changes during pregnancy in multiple sclerosis. Germline assignment: CDR1 PRHDT and CDR2 FYEKMQ (reference sequence). The CDR3 sequence is 16 residues long. Trimming removed 0 bases from V and 4 bases from J, with 13 bases in between. The repertoire was sequenced with immunoSEQ multiplex PCR; TCRdb's copy has only in-frame clones and lacks some. This table has 30,000 to 40,000 clones, 70% to 90% appearing once. The chain combines TRBV13 with TRBJ2-1, with D perhaps TRBD2 (6 bases). The material sequenced was CD8+ T cells from peripheral blood mononuclear cells, taken in the third trimester of pregnancy. The TCR originated in a female donor with multiple sclerosis, enrolled in a pregnancy study. Written as DNA, the CDR3 is TGTGCCAGCAGCTTAGGCCGGGGCGGGGCGTACAATGAGCAGTTCTTC. Residues: CASSLGRGGAYNEQFF.